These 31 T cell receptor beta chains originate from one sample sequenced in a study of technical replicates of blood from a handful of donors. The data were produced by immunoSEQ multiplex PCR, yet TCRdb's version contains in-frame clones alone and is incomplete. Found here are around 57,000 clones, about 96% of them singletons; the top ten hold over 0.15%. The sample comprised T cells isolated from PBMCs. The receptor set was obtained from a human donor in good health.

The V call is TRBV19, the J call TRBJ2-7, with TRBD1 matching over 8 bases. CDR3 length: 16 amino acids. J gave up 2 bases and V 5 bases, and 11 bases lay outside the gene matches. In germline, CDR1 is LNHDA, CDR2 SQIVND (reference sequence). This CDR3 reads CASSLQGQGTTYEQYF. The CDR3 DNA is TGTGCCAGTAGTCTCCAAGGACAGGGCACGACCTACGAGCAGTACTTC.

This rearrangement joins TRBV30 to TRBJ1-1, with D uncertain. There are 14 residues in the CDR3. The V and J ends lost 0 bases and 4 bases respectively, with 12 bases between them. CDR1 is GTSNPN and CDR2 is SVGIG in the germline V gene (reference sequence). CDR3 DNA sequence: TGTGCCTGGAGTGTAGAGTTGGGAGGCACTGAAGCTTTCTTT. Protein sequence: CAWSVELGGTEAFF.

The CDR3 is CSVGTGTEAFF. In nucleotides, the CDR3 is TGCAGCGTTGGGACAGGTACTGAAGCTTTCTTT. The chain employs TRBV29-1 and TRBJ1-1; the match to TRBD1 covers 7 bases. J gave up 5 bases and V 4 bases, and 1 base lay outside the gene matches. The CDR3 loop spans 11 amino acids. The germline V gene has CDR1 SQVTM and CDR2 ANQGSEA.

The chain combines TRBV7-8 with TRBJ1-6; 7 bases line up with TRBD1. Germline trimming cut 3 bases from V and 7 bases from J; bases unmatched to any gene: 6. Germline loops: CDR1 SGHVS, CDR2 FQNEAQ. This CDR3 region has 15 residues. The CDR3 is CASSLAGTANSPLHF. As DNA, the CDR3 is TGTGCCAGCAGCTTGGCCGGGACAGCGAATTCACCCCTCCACTTT.

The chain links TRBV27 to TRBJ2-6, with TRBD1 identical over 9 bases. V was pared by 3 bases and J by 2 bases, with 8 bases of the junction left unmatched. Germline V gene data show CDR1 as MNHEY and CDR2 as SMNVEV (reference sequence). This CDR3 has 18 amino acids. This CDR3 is CASSFTGGDRTGANVLTF. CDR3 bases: TGTGCCAGCAGTTTTACAGGGGGCGATCGAACTGGGGCCAACGTCCTGACTTTC.

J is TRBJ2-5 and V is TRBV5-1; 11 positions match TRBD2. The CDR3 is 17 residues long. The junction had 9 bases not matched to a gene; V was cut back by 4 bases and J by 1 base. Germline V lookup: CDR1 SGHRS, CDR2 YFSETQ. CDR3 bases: TGCGCCAGCAGCCCCCTCGCCACTAGCGGGGGCCAAGAGACCCAGTACTTC. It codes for CASSPLATSGGQETQYF.

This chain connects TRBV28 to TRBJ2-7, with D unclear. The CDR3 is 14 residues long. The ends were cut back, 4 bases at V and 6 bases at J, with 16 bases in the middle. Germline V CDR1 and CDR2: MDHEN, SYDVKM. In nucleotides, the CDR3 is TGTGCCAGCAGTTCCCGACAATCCCTGCTCGAGCAGTACTTC. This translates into CASSSRQSLLEQYF.

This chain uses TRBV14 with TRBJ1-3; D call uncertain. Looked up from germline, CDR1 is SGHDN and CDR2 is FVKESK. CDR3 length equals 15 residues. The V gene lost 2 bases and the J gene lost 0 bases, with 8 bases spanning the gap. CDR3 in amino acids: CASSQRSGSGNTIYF. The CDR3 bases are TGTGCCAGCAGCCAAAGGTCGGGCTCTGGAAACACCATATATTTT.

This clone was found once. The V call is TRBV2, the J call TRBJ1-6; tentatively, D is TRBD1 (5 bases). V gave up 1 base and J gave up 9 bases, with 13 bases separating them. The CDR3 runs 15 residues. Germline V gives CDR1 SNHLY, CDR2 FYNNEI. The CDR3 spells CASSEGGALGSPLHF. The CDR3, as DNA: TGTGCCAGCAGTGAAGGTGGGGCCTTGGGTTCACCCCTCCACTTT. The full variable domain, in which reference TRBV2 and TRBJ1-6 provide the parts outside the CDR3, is EPEVTQTPSHQVTQMGQEVILRCVPISNHLYFYWYRQILGQKVEFLVSFYNNEISEKSEIFDDQFSVERPDGSNFTLKIRSTKLEDSAMYFCASSEGGALGSPLHFGNGTRLTVT.

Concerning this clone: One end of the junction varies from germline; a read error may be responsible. The CDR3 DNA sequence: TGCGCCAGCAGCTCCGGTACCACCACCGGGGAGGTGTTTTTT. It is translated as CASSSGTTTGEVFF. This sequence joins TRBV4-1 and TRBJ2-2, with D perhaps matching TRBD2 (6 bases). This CDR3 region has 14 residues. Per germline, CDR1 MGHRA and CDR2 YSYEKL.

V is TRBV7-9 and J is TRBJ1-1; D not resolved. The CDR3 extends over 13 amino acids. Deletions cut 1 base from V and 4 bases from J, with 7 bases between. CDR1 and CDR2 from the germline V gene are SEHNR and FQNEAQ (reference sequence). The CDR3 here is CASSLGALTEAFF. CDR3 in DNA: TGTGCCAGCAGCTTAGGAGCACTCACTGAAGCTTTCTTT.

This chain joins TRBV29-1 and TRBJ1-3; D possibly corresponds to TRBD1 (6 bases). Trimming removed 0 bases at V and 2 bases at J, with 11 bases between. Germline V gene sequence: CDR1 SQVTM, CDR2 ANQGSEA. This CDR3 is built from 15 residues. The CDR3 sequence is CSVEDSNRAGNTIYF. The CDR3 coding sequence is TGCAGCGTTGAAGATAGTAACAGGGCTGGAAACACCATATATTTT.

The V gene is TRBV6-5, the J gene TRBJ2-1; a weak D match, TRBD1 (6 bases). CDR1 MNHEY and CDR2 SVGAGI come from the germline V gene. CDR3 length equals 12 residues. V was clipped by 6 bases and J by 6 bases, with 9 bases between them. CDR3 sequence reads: CASRGQVNEQFF. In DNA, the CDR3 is TGTGCCAGCAGGGGACAAGTCAATGAGCAGTTCTTC.

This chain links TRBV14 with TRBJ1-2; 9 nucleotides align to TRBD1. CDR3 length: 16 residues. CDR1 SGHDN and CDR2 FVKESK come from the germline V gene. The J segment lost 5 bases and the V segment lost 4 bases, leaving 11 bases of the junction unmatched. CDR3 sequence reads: CASSPEPDRGVYGYTF. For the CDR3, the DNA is TGTGCCAGCAGCCCCGAGCCGGACAGGGGAGTATATGGCTACACCTTC.

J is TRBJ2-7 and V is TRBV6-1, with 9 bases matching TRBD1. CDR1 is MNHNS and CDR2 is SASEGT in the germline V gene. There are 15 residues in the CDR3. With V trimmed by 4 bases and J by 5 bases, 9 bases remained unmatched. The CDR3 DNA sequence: TGTGCCAGCAGTGGCCGGGACAGGGTTGTCGACGAGCAGTACTTC. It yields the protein CASSGRDRVVDEQYF.

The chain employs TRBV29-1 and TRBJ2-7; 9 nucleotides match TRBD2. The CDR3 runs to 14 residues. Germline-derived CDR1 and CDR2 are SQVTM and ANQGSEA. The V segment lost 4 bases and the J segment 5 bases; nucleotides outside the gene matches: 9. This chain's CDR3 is CSVVSSSGSHEQYF. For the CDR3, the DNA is TGCAGCGTTGTTAGTAGTAGCGGGAGCCACGAGCAGTACTTC.

The CDR3: CASSQVPAANSYEQYF. The CDR3 DNA reads as TGCGCCAGCAGCCAAGTTCCAGCGGCGAACTCCTACGAGCAGTACTTC. The chain carries TRBV4-1 and TRBJ2-7; D is perhaps TRBD2 (5 bases). This CDR3 region has 16 residues. The V gene lost 1 base and the J gene lost 0 bases, with 13 bases spanning the gap. Germline V gene data show CDR1 as MGHRA and CDR2 as YSYEKL.

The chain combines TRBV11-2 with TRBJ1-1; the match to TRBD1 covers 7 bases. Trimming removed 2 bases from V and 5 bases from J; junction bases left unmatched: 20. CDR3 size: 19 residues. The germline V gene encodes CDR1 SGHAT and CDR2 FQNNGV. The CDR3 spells CASSLKAPSHRGTGTEAFF. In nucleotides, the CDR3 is TGTGCCAGCAGCTTAAAAGCTCCCTCACACAGGGGCACGGGGACTGAAGCTTTCTTT.

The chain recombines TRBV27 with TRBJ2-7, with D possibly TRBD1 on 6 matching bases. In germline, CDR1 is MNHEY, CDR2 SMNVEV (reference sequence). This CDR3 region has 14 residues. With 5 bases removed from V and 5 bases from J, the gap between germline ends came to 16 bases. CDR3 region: CASSPSRGRDEQYF. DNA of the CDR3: TGTGCCAGCAGTCCGTCCAGGGGAAGGGACGAGCAGTACTTC.

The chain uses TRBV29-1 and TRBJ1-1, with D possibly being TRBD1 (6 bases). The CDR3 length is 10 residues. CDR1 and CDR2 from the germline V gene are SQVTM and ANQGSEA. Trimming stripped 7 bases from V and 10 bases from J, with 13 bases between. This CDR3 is CSAVIQGAFF. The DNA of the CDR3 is TGCAGCGCTGTGATACAGGGAGCTTTCTTT.

CDR3 amino acids: CASLEDTAYNSPLHF. In DNA, the CDR3 is TGCGCCAGCCTTGAGGACACAGCCTATAATTCACCCCTCCACTTT. The J gene is TRBJ1-6, the V gene TRBV10-2, with a tentative D call TRBD1 (5 bases). Trimming left V 8 bases short and J 2 bases short, with 13 bases between. Germline CDR1 and CDR2: WSHSY and SAAADI. The CDR3 spans 15 residues.

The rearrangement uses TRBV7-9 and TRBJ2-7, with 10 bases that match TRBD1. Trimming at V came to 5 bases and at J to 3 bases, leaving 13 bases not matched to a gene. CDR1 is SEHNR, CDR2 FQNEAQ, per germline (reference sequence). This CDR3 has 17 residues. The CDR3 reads CASSLQGRQGASYEQYF. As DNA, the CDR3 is TGTGCCAGCAGCCTACAAGGACGACAGGGGGCAAGCTACGAGCAGTACTTC.

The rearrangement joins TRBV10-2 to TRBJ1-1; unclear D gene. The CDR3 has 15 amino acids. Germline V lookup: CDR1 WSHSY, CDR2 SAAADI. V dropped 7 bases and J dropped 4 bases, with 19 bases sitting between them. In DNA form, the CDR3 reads TGCGCCAGCACTTGGGCGTTTGACCGGCTCACTGAAGCTTTCTTT. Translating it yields CASTWAFDRLTEAFF.

The CDR3 nucleotides read TGCGCCAGCAGTGAGTCGACGGGGGTTCGGTTTTATGAAAAACTGTTTTTT. Its protein is CASSESTGVRFYEKLFF. This chain uses TRBV10-2 with TRBJ1-4, with D tentatively TRBD1 (5 bases). This CDR3 region has 17 residues. V was pared by 0 bases and J by 6 bases, with 17 bases between. Germline V gives CDR1 WSHSY, CDR2 SAAADI.

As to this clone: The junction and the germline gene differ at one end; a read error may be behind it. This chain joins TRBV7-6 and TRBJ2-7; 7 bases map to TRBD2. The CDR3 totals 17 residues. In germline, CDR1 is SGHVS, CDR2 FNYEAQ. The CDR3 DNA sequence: TGTGCCAGCAGCTTAGAGTTAGGGCGACTAGCCGAATTTAACGGGCACTTC. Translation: CASSLELGRLAEFNGHF.

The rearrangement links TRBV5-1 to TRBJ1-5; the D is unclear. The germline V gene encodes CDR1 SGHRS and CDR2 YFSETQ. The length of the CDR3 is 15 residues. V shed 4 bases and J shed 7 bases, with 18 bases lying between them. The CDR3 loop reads CASSPTTGSAQPQHF. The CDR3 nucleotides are TGCGCCAGCAGCCCGACTACGGGGTCAGCACAGCCCCAGCATTTT.

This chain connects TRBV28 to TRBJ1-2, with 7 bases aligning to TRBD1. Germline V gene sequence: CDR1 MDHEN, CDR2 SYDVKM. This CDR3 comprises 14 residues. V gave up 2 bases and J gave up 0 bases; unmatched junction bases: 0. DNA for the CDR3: TGTGCCAGCAGTTTAGGGACAGCTAACTATGGCTACACCTTC. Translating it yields CASSLGTANYGYTF.

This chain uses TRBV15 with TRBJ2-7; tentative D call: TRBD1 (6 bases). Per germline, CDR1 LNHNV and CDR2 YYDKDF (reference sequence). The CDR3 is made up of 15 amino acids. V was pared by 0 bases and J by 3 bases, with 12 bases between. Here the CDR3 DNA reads TGTGCCACCAGCAGAGATTACGGACAGAACTACGAGCAGTACTTC. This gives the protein CATSRDYGQNYEQYF. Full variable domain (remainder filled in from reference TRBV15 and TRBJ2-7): DAMVIQNPRYQVTQFGKPVTLSCSQTLNHNVMYWYQQKSSQAPKLLFHYYDKDFNNEADTPDNFQSRRPNTSFCFLDIRSPGLGDTAMYLCATSRDYGQNYEQYFGPGTRLTVT.

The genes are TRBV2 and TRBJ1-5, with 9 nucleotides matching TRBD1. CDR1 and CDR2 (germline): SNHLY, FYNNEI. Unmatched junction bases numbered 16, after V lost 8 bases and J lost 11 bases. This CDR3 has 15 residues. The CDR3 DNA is TGTGCCAGCTCAGGAAACCGGGACAGGGTCCGCTCCCAGCATTTT. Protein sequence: CASSGNRDRVRSQHF.

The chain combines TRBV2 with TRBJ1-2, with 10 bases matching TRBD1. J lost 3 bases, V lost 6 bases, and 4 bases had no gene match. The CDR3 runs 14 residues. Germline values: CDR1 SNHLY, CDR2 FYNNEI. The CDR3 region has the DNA TGTGCCAGCAGAGGGGGGACAGGGGACTATGGCTACACCTTC. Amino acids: CASRGGTGDYGYTF.

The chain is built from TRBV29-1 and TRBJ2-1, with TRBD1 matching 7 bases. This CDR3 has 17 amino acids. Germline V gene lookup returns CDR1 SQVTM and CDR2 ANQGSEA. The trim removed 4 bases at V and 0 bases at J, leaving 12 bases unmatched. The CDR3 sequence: CSVGAGGARSSYNEQFF. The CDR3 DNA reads TGCAGCGTTGGGGCAGGGGGAGCTCGGAGCTCCTACAATGAGCAGTTCTTC.